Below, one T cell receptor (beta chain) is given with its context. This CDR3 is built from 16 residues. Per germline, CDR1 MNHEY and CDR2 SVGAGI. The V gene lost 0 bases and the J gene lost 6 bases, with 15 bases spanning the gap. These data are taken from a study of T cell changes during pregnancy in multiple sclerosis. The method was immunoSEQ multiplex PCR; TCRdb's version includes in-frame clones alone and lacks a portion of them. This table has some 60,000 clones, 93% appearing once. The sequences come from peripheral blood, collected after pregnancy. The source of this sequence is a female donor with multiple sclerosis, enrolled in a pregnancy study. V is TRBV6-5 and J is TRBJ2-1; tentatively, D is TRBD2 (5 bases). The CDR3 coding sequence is TGTGCCAGCAGTTACTCTACTGCGGGTCTAGGCAATGAGCAGTTCTTC. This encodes CASSYSTAGLGNEQFF.